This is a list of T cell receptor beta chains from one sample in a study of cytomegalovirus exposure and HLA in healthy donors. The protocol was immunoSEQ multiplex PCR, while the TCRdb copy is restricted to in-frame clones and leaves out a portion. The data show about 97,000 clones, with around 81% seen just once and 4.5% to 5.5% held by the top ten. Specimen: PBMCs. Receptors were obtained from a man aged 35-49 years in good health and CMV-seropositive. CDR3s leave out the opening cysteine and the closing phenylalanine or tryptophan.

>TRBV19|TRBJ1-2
ASSIQGQGGGYT
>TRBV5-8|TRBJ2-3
ASSFLREDTQY
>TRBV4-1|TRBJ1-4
ASSQVAGPYEKLF
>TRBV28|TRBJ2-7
ATLAREEPYEQY
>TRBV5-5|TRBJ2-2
ASSRGRTGELF
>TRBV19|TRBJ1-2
ASSQIPGQGWTGYT
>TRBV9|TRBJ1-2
ASSVTGGNYGYT
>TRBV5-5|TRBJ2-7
ASSLAGGGGDIYEQY
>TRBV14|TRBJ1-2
ASSQVPGPTYGYT
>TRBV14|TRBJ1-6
ASSQLSPRSPLH
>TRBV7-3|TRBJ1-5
ASSSQRDQPQH
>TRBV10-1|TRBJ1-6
ASSEQGATSPLH
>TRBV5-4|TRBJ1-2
ASSLFQEVLNYGYT
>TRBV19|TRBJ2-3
ASSIGYGTQY
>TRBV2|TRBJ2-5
ASSDQGRETQY
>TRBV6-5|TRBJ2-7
ASSSGTARVEQY
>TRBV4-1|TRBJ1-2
ASSQDQTPNYGYT